The subject of this entry is one T cell receptor (beta chain). This clonotype was picked up a small number of times. Its antigen is still unknown. Per-base quality was not reported, and no clone a single base away is much larger than it. The roughly 39 donors, aged about 6 to 95 years, were systemically healthy Caucasian individuals from Russia. Approximately 10 milliliters of peripheral blood were collected from each donor into EDTA-treated Vacutainer tubes. Ficoll-Paque density-gradient centrifugation was used to isolate PBMCs, with at least 6.5 million per sample. Trizol reagent was used to extract total RNA from PBMCs, with at least 5.5 micrograms per sample. For every donor, flow cytometry on a PBMC aliquot measured the percentage of naive CD45RAhigh/CD27high T cells. These data originate in a study of blood T cells in healthy people across ages (dated by TCRdb to between 2014 and 2016). Some background on the complete study: In model experiments, template switching captured roughly one uniquely barcoded TCR beta cDNA molecule for every two T cells. Age-related changes in TCR beta repertoire diversity were measured in the study by deep sequencing normalized with unique cDNA molecular identifiers. Four age groups were formed from the donors: young (average about 15 years), middle-aged (approximately 39), aged (around 62) and long-lived (approximately 78). Using the same blood draw, the study looked at two additional independent replicas of 1 million unique cDNA reads for two donors, one aged 18 to 30 and the other aged 80 or older. Points the paper makes about the study in general: Observed TCR beta diversity correlated strongly with the percentage of naive T cells measured by flow cytometry. Since profiling was done on bulk unsorted PBMCs, naive and antigen-experienced compartments could not be conclusively compared. Observed TCR beta diversity per million T cells fell roughly linearly with age, and a significant reduction was already apparent by age roughly 40. Compared with the aged group, the long-lived group had more naive CD4+ T cells, fewer expanded clones and increased TCR diversity, suggesting age selection. Total diversity estimates from one million sequenced T cells were considered lower bounds and underestimates. The CMV infection status of donors was not known, potentially confounding age-related changes in expanded clonotypes.

Libraries were made using 5' RACE. This sample was sequenced with an Illumina HiSeq 2500. A second PCR of roughly 7 to 11 cycles was performed with a sample-barcoded 5' primer and a J-beta primer mix. Each TCR beta cDNA molecule received a unique molecular identifier from a template-switch 5' adaptor carrying 12 random nucleotides. Each sample yielded at least 2.5 million CDR3-containing paired-end reads. The Mint cDNA synthesis kit, primed by a TRBC-specific oligonucleotide, was used to synthesize first-strand cDNA from all RNA. Following uracil-DNA glycosylase treatment, all cDNA underwent a first 18-cycle PCR with the universal primers M1SS and BC2_uni_R. Per the original workflow: Each sample was normalized by randomly selecting 1 million high-quality reads, each carrying a distinct molecular identifier. Instead of being binned into consensus sequences, reads that shared molecular identifiers were thrown out. MiTCR, with a Q25 quality threshold and the strictest error-elimination algorithm, was used for CDR3 identification, clonotype clustering and error correction. A nonparametric unseen species model using Euler transformation provided a lower-bound estimate of total TCR beta diversity. The public sequencing data were trimmed at Q25 with fastp and processed into clonotypes with MiXCR by TCRdb, which kept only in-frame beta chains. Under each unique CDR3 protein, matching rows form one entry showing the most common genes and DNA. TCRdb, not the original authors, processed these V and J calls. The sample yields approximately 800,000 distinct CDR3 sequences; 20% to 30% were counted once. In total, the top ten clones hold more than 3% of the sample.

V loses 2 bases of germline sequence and J loses 2 bases, and the interval between the two ends is 7 bases. The CDR3 holds 14 amino acids from the cysteine to the phenylalanine. CDR3 DNA is the only sequence kept; it has 42 bases, read in frame from the first base. CDR1 and CDR2 are drawn from the germline V gene: MNHEY, SVGEGT. The data were also submitted as part of a second study, on T cells of mothers and their children. The other study reports the following: Nine systemically healthy Caucasian individuals, comprising three mothers and their six children, were included as donors. cDNA synthesis consumed the entire amount of extracted RNA, loaded at approximately 1.4 ug RNA in each 15 ul reaction. Sample barcodes and 2-4 random nucleotides were added via the M1S primer in the second PCR. More than 9 million TCR beta CDR3 reads were obtained from each mother, and roughly 3 million reads were obtained from each child. Thymic selection similarly shapes TCR recombination output in related and unrelated pairs, with minor effect from inherited differences. Normalized repertoire overlap was always slightly but never significantly higher in related than unrelated mother-child pairs. No persistent microchimeric T cell clones were detected, at a sensitivity of 90 to 100 clones per million clonotypes. Deep NGS was used in the study to compare the TCR beta repertoires of mothers and children and to look for features that separate related mother-child pairs from unrelated individuals. The mean age was roughly 40 +/- 4 years for the mothers and about 10 +/- 4 years for the children. After adapter ligation with NEBNext reagents, the libraries were sequenced on Illumina HiSeq 2000 with 100+100 nt paired-end reads. To avoid cross-contamination, the mother libraries and the child libraries were prepared a month apart and sequenced in separate runs. Each donor had between roughly 500,000 and 2,200,000 distinct TCR beta clonotypes identified. Naive TCR beta clonotypes were estimated from low-frequency clonotypes matched to each donor's FACS-determined naive share, without sorting.

The chain is encoded by TRBV6-2 or TRBV6-3 joined to TRBJ2-4; a tentative D call is TRBD2 (5 bases match). The TCR originated in a boy aged 10-17 years in good health. Sequenced input: blood. The CDR3 region: CASSYRDTKNIQYF. The sequenced DNA: TGTGCCAGCAGTTACCGGGATACCAAAAACATTCAGTACTTC.